This T cell receptor beta chain emerged from a study of human thymus T cells (dated by TCRdb to the early 2020s). About the study as a whole: The study described the TCR alpha and beta repertoires in about eight infant thymus samples and a handful of matching peripheral blood samples. Donor ages ranging from about 7 to 250 days were recorded, and a handful of male and a couple of female infants were included in the cohort.

Paper-wide results and their limitations: On average, thymus samples yielded hundreds of thousands of unique TCRB clonotypes, whereas blood samples yielded 65,000 to 100,000. Usage of V and J gene segments appeared to be biased in both the thymic and the peripheral blood repertoires. The related research reported highly overlapping thymic TCR repertoires among unrelated individuals.

The immunoSEQ multiplex PCR assay was used to amplify the TCRB and TCRAD loci from a standardized quantity of quality-controlled genomic DNA. The V(D)J region was spanned by amplicons of a length sufficient to cover the CDR3 and to identify V and J genes. The commercial immunoSEQ service was used to sequence amplicons on an Illumina platform. On the study's bioinformatics: Primer bias and sequencing errors were corrected using previously described methods, and TCRAD and TCRB definitions followed the IMGT database. Repertoires were analysed with immunoSEQ Analyzer 3.0 and VDJTools, covering basic statistics, V/J segment usage, diversity estimates, rarefaction and pairwise overlap. Diversity was estimated with Chao1, ChaoE, Efron-Thisted, Shannon and inverse Simpson indices, and also on datasets down-sampled to the smallest sample. For repertoire overlap, CDR3 nucleotide sequence, V gene and J gene had to match strictly, and clustering was done by Jaccard-based multidimensional scaling. Not all clones reach the TCRdb copy of this immuneACCESS table, which keeps in-frame sequences only. Checked studies attribute under half of the gap to unresolved V genes and leave the rest unexplained. The DNA gave D and trimming, while V, J and clone size come from that table. The sample profile shows 70,000 to 75,000 clones; around 95% of them were found once. The ten largest make up 0.03% to 0.035% of the sample.

In regard to this clone: Its antigen is not yet known. Base qualities are not recorded, but no much larger clone differs from it by a single base.

The CDR3 contains 16 residues, cysteine and phenylalanine counted. The read is trimmed to its CDR3 DNA, 48 bases read in frame from base 1. Trimming removed 5 bases from V and 4 bases from J, leaving 20 bases between the germline ends. According to the germline V gene, CDR1 reads MDHEN and CDR2 reads SYDVKM. The thymus tissue came from surgical resects taken out during corrective cardiac surgery. In Finland, the donors were immunologically healthy infants who were having open corrective cardiac surgery for congenital heart defects. After being mechanically released from the tissue, thymocytes were kept at -70 degrees C in pellets of roughly 10-33 million cells. Genomic DNA was extracted from frozen cell pellets with a QIAsymphony instrument.

The sequenced material came from thymus tissue. The source of this sequence is a girl younger than two with a congenital heart defect but otherwise immunologically healthy. The rearranged segments are TRBV28 and TRBJ1-1; the D gene lacks a confident call. The nucleotides are TGTGCCAGCAGTCCCTCAGGCCGGTCGACTGTCACTGAAGCTTTCTTT. It translates as CASSPSGRSTVTEAFF. The CDR3 plus the reference TRBV28 and TRBJ1-1 genes for the other parts give the full variable domain: DVKVTQSSRYLVKRTGEKVFLECVQDMDHENMFWYRQDPGLGLRLIYFSYDVKMKEKGDIPEGYSVSREKKERFSLILESASTNQTSMYLCASSPSGRSTVTEAFFGQGTRLTVV.